The rows below give T cell receptor beta chains drawn from one sample of a study of blood T cell repertoires in COVID-19. Repertoires were generated with immunoSEQ multiplex PCR, while TCRdb's copy carries only in-frame clones and drops some. The data contain 90,000 to 150,000 clones, 85% to 90% of them singletons. The sequencing input was peripheral blood. The receptors shown here come from a man older than 75 with acute or convalescent COVID-19. Each CDR3 is given with its conserved first and last residue. A D gene is named only where the DNA matches it firmly. Clone size is shown for a subset of rows, as once, few, many or a class of expanded clone.

NA	TRBV9	NA	TRBJ2-3	CASSPTRARGTDTQYF	TGTGCCAGCAGCCCGACAAGAGCCCGTGGCACAGATACGCAGTATTTT
NA	TRBV7-2	TRBD2	TRBJ2-1	CASSPAVAGGMNEQFF	TGTGCCAGCAGCCCAGCGGTAGCGGGGGGCATGAATGAGCAGTTCTTC
once	TRBV27	TRBD1	TRBJ2-1	CASSLLQGAYEQFF	TGTGCCAGCAGTTTACTACAGGGGGCCTATGAGCAGTTCTTC
few	TRBV18	NA	TRBJ2-5	CASSPPQGERELLYF	TGTGCCAGCTCACCACCCCAGGGCGAGCGTGAGCTACTTTACTTC
NA	TRBV5-1	TRBD1	TRBJ1-1	CASSWTGRTEAFF	TGCGCCAGCAGCTGGACAGGGAGGACTGAAGCTTTCTTT
once	TRBV2	NA	TRBJ1-4	CASSERRSDGRNEKLFF	TGTGCCAGCAGTGAAAGGCGCTCCGACGGGAGAAATGAAAAACTGTTTTTT
NA	TRBV5-4	NA	TRBJ2-5	CASSLNSRGSETQYF	TGTGCCAGCAGCTTGAACTCCAGGGGCTCAGAGACCCAGTACTTC
NA	TRBV3-1/TRBV3-2	NA	TRBJ2-1	CASSHPRRRDEQFF	TGTGCCAGCAGCCATCCCCGCAGGCGAGATGAGCAGTTCTTC
NA	TRBV7-3	TRBD2	TRBJ2-3	CASSSRLAGGTDTQYF	TGTGCCAGCAGCTCCAGACTAGCGGGGGGTACAGATACGCAGTATTTT
NA	TRBV27	TRBD1	TRBJ1-5	CASSWTGNGQPQHF	TGTGCCAGCAGTTGGACAGGGAACGGTCAGCCCCAGCATTTT